These 27 T cell receptor beta chains were sequenced from one sample in a study of T cells after somatic rescue of genetic block. Assay used: immunoSEQ multiplex PCR; TCRdb lists only in-frame clones, some missing. This table has over 14,000 clones, more than 65% appearing once. Sequencing used peripheral blood mononuclear cells (PBMCs). The receptors derive from a boy between 5 and 17 years old.

J is TRBJ2-6 and V is TRBV5-1, with 13 bases lining up with TRBD2. The CDR3 runs 19 residues. The germline V gene has CDR1 SGHRS and CDR2 YFSETQ. V trimming: 1 base; J trimming: 0 bases; junction bases outside the gene matches: 4. Here the CDR3 DNA reads TGCGCCAGCAGCTTGTTACTAGCGGGAGGGCCCTCTGGGGCCAACGTCCTGACTTTC. As protein: CASSLLLAGGPSGANVLTF.

This clone was observed a few times. V gene TRBV28 combines with J gene TRBJ1-2, with a weak D call TRBD1 (6 bases). CDR1 MDHEN and CDR2 SYDVKM come from the germline V gene. This CDR3 spans 14 amino acids. The V gene lost 3 bases and the J gene lost 5 bases, with 13 bases spanning the gap. CDR3 nucleotides: TGTGCCAGCAGTTTGGGGGGCGCTGGATATGGCTACACCTTC. Translating it yields CASSLGGAGYGYTF.

This clone was seen once. The chain recombines TRBV18 with TRBJ2-5; D tentatively reads TRBD1 or TRBD2 (7 bases each). V lost 3 bases and J lost 13, with 30 bases in between. Germline CDR1 and CDR2: KGHSH and LQKENI. This CDR3 has 17 residues. The CDR3 nucleotides are TGTGCCAGCTCACCGACACCCTCGTACCAGGGGGGGATGTCCGGGTACTTC. Its translation is CASSPTPSYQGGMSGYF.

As concerns this clone: The junction departs from the called germline gene at one end, perhaps through a read error. The V call is TRBV19, the J call TRBJ1-5, with D hard to call. The CDR3 contains 14 residues. Germline CDR1 is LNHDA and CDR2 is SQIVND (reference sequence). CDR3: CASSPGGPNQSQHF. The DNA for the CDR3 is TGTGCCAGTAGTCCCGGAGGGCCCAATCAGTCCCAGCATTTT.

This clone is medium-sized. The chain links TRBV6-1 to TRBJ1-2; the D is unclear. The CDR3 consists of 13 residues. Germline V CDR1 and CDR2: MNHNS, SASEGT. Trimming left V 6 bases short and J 1 base short, with 9 bases between. CDR3 in amino acids: CASRLTVNYGYTF. The CDR3 DNA sequence: TGTGCCAGCAGATTGACCGTTAACTATGGCTACACCTTC.

The chain uses TRBV5-1 and TRBJ1-2; 8 bases are a match to TRBD1. The CDR3 consists of 13 residues. Germline V gene sequence: CDR1 SGHRS, CDR2 YFSETQ. The V and J ends lost 1 base and 10 bases, in that order; junction bases with no gene match: 6. For the CDR3, the DNA is TGCGCCAGCAGCTTGTGGCAGGGGGCTGCCTACACCTTC. Protein sequence: CASSLWQGAAYTF.

The chain uses TRBV4-1 and TRBJ2-6, with D maybe TRBD1 (7 bases). Trimming removed 0 bases from V and 0 bases from J, with 12 bases in between. The CDR3 is made up of 18 amino acids. Germline loops: CDR1 MGHRA, CDR2 YSYEKL. The CDR3 reads CASSQEGGQFSGANVLTF. In DNA form, the CDR3 reads TGCGCCAGCAGCCAAGAGGGGGGACAGTTCTCTGGGGCCAACGTCCTGACTTTC.

The gene calls are TRBV30 and TRBJ1-2; D is undetermined. CDR1 GTSNPN and CDR2 SVGIG come from the germline V gene (reference sequence). This CDR3 comprises 13 residues. V lost 2 bases and J 4 bases, leaving 11 bases between the germline ends. CDR3 nucleotide sequence: TGTGCCTGGAGTTATCAGGTCATCTATGGCTACACCTTC. Translating it yields CAWSYQVIYGYTF.

The chain links TRBV27 to TRBJ2-3; 8 positions agree with TRBD1. The CDR3 covers 14 residues. CDR1 is MNHEY and CDR2 is SMNVEV in the germline V gene (reference sequence). J was trimmed by 8 bases and V by 6 bases; bases with no gene match: 10. The CDR3 DNA sequence: TGTGCCAGCAGGCCCGGACAGGGAGGAGGTACGCAGTATTTT. Its protein is CASRPGQGGGTQYF.

Written as DNA, the CDR3 is TGTGCCAGCAGTTTATTCGCAACTAATGAAAAACTGTTTTTT. It encodes CASSLFATNEKLFF. V and J are TRBV27 and TRBJ1-4; D gene ambiguous. Germline assignment: CDR1 MNHEY and CDR2 SMNVEV (reference sequence). CDR3 size: 14 residues. The V and J ends lost 1 base and 0 bases respectively, with 3 bases between them.

The chain has TRBV5-1 and TRBJ2-5; no firm D call. V lost 3 bases and J lost 0, with 12 bases in between. CDR1 and CDR2 from the germline V gene are SGHRS and YFSETQ. The CDR3 runs 15 residues. CDR3 nucleotide sequence: TGCGCCAGCAGCTCGTCTCCTTTGTACCAAGAGACCCAGTACTTC. This gives the protein CASSSSPLYQETQYF. The full variable domain, completed using reference TRBV5-1 and TRBJ2-5, is KAGVTQTPRYLIKTRGQQVTLSCSPISGHRSVSWYQQTPGQGLQFLFEYFSETQRNKGNFPGRFSGRQFSNSRSEMNVSTLELGDSALYLCASSSSPLYQETQYFGPGTRLLVL.

The rearrangement links TRBV10-3 to TRBJ2-3; D ambiguous. Germline CDR1 reads ENHRY; CDR2 reads SYGVKD. This CDR3 has 13 amino acids. V lost 6 bases, J lost 6 bases, and 13 bases lay in between. In DNA form, the CDR3 reads TGTGCCATCAGGACACTCACCGGGGATACGCAGTATTTT. Translating it yields CAIRTLTGDTQYF.

This clone has just a few counts. The V gene is TRBV7-9, the J gene TRBJ2-2; the D is unclear. This CDR3 is 15 amino acids long. Deletions cut 1 base from V and 6 bases from J, with 12 bases between. The germline V gene encodes CDR1 SEHNR and CDR2 FQNEAQ (reference sequence). CDR3 sequence reads: CASSLVAVFSGELFF. In DNA form, the CDR3 reads TGTGCCAGCAGCTTAGTGGCAGTCTTCTCCGGGGAGCTGTTTTTT.

J is TRBJ2-1 and V is TRBV18; weak D call: TRBD2 (5 bases). The CDR3 extends over 20 amino acids. CDR1 and CDR2 from the germline V gene are KGHSH and LQKENI. V lost 3 bases to trimming and J lost 0 bases, with 24 bases between them. CDR3 loop: CASSPLLAGRSGSSYNEQFF. CDR3 sequence (DNA): TGTGCCAGCTCACCGCTTTTGGCGGGTCGGAGCGGAAGCTCCTACAATGAGCAGTTCTTC.

CDR3 DNA sequence: TGCGCCAGCAGTCGGGGGCCCAACGGATACCAAGAGACCCAGTACTTC. Its protein is CASSRGPNGYQETQYF. The gene calls are TRBV5-1 and TRBJ2-5, with D possibly called TRBD1 or TRBD2 (6 bases each). The CDR3 has 16 amino acids. CDR1 is SGHRS, CDR2 YFSETQ, per germline. V lost 5 bases to trimming and J lost 0 bases, with 17 bases between them.

This CDR3 is CASSLDGGFALEQYF. CDR3 DNA sequence: TGCGCCAGCAGCTTGGATGGCGGGTTTGCCCTCGAGCAGTACTTC. The chain combines TRBV5-1 with TRBJ2-7; D possibly corresponds to TRBD2 (5 bases). CDR1 and CDR2 from the germline V gene are SGHRS and YFSETQ. The CDR3 covers 15 residues. The V and J ends lost 0 bases and 6 bases respectively, with 16 bases between them.

There are a few counts of this clone. A read error may account for a junction end that differs from germline. The V gene is TRBV5-8, the J gene TRBJ1-6; no clear D. CDR1 is SGHTS, CDR2 YDEGEE, per germline. The CDR3 loop spans 10 amino acids. This CDR3 is CASSLEGKSF. The CDR3 DNA sequence: TGTGCCAGCAGCTTGGAGGGAAAAAGCTTT.

This clone was seen a handful of times. The rearrangement links TRBV11-2 to TRBJ2-7; tentative D call: TRBD2 (6 bases). Looked up from germline, CDR1 is SGHAT and CDR2 is FQNNGV. V was trimmed by 4 bases and J by 0 bases, leaving 13 bases between them. The CDR3 loop spans 15 amino acids. CDR3 sequence: CASSSLGRSSYEQYF. Here the CDR3 DNA reads TGTGCCAGCAGCTCATTGGGGAGGAGCTCCTACGAGCAGTACTTC.

The chain is built from TRBV15 and TRBJ2-7, with TRBD2 matching 8 bases. Germline V CDR1 and CDR2: LNHNV, YYDKDF (reference sequence). This CDR3 is 15 amino acids long. J gave up 2 bases and V 1 base, and 4 bases lay outside the gene matches. The CDR3 is CATSRAPGLAYEQYF. For the CDR3, the DNA is TGTGCCACCAGCAGAGCTCCGGGACTAGCCTACGAGCAGTACTTC.

The chain is built from TRBV11-2 and TRBJ2-2; 14 bases map to TRBD2. The trim removed 3 bases at V and 13 bases at J, leaving 13 bases unmatched. Germline V lookup: CDR1 SGHAT, CDR2 FQNNGV. The CDR3 loop spans 17 amino acids. The CDR3 sequence is CASSFARTSGRSGTLFF. In DNA form, the CDR3 reads TGTGCCAGCAGCTTCGCCCGGACTAGCGGGAGGTCGGGTACGCTGTTTTTT.

The chain employs TRBV27 and TRBJ2-7; D not certain. Germline V lookup: CDR1 MNHEY, CDR2 SMNVEV (reference sequence). CDR3 length: 13 residues. Trimming shortened V by 7 bases and J by 0 bases, and 10 bases separated the two germline ends. CDR3 DNA sequence: TGTGCCAGCACCTCCTTGGGCTCCTACGAGCAGTACTTC. Protein product: CASTSLGSYEQYF.

The chain has TRBV5-1 and TRBJ2-7; the match to TRBD1 covers 10 bases. The germline V gene has CDR1 SGHRS and CDR2 YFSETQ. V dropped 4 bases and J dropped 2; count of bases not matched to a gene: 3. The length of the CDR3 is 14 residues. The CDR3 sequence is CASSLGQGAYEQYF. CDR3 DNA sequence: TGCGCCAGCAGCCTAGGACAGGGGGCCTACGAGCAGTACTTC.

The chain joins TRBV2 to TRBJ2-5, with D possibly matching TRBD2 (5 bases). Gene TRBJ2-7 matches the end of the DNA better, so the J call may be wrong. The CDR3 length is 15 residues. Germline CDR1 is SNHLY and CDR2 is FYNNEI. CDR3 loop: CASSEGELYSYEQYF. The DNA of the CDR3 is TGTGCCAGCAGTGAGGGAGAACTTTACTCCTACGAGCAGTACTTC.

The V and J genes are TRBV11-2 and TRBJ2-2; D unclear. With 6 bases removed from V and 5 bases from J, the gap between germline ends came to 7 bases. CDR3 length equals 12 residues. Per germline, CDR1 SGHAT and CDR2 FQNNGV. In DNA form, the CDR3 reads TGTGCCAGCAGTATCACGACCGGGGAGCTGTTTTTT. Translated, it gives CASSITTGELFF.

The chain joins TRBV21-1 to TRBJ2-1; TRBD2 was called by the table and not checked on the DNA. TRBV21-1 is annotated as a pseudogene. This CDR3 comprises 20 residues. CDR3 in amino acids: CASSTVKGQPGTSGYNEQFF. In DNA, the CDR3 is TGTGCCAGCAGCACCGTTAAGGGACAGCCCGGGACTAGCGGTTACAATGAGCAGTTCTTC.

The genes are TRBV10-2 and TRBJ2-3; tentative D call: TRBD2 (5 bases). Trimming cost V 7 bases and J 9 bases, with 14 bases left between them. The germline V gene encodes CDR1 WSHSY and CDR2 SAAADI. The CDR3 extends over 12 amino acids. In DNA, the CDR3 is TGCGCCAGCAAACTAGAAAGTATCACGCAGTATTTT. Protein: CASKLESITQYF.

This clone is termed medium-sized. This rearrangement joins TRBV7-3 to TRBJ2-3, with 12 nucleotides matching TRBD2. Looked up from germline, CDR1 is SGHTA and CDR2 is FQGTGA. The junction had 5 bases not matched to a gene; V was cut back by 2 bases and J by 5 bases. This CDR3 contains 16 residues. CDR3: CASSLLLAGGLDTQYF. CDR3 sequence (DNA): TGTGCCAGCAGCTTACTCCTAGCGGGGGGGCTAGATACGCAGTATTTT.